The 14 T cell receptor beta chains below all came from one sample that was sequenced in a study of blood T cells in healthy people across ages. A J-beta primer mix and a sample-barcoded 5' primer were used in a second PCR of about 6 to 12 cycles. TCRdb used MiXCR to reprocess the 5' RACE reads, holding one entry per CDR3 protein. The repertoire holds about 580,000 distinct CDR3 sequences, around 50% seen once, with about 22% in the top ten. Source material: blood. Receptor source: an older man in good health.

This clonotype has just one count. The chain joins TRBV20-1 to TRBJ2-5; TRBD1 matches at 8 bases. Germline CDR1 reads DFQATT; CDR2 reads SNEGSKA (reference sequence). The V and J ends lost 0 bases and 7 bases, in that order; junction bases with no gene match: 10. The CDR3 has 15 amino acids. Here the CDR3 reads CSARDGAGGSGTQYF. CDR3 DNA sequence: TGCAGTGCTAGAGATGGGGCAGGGGGCTCTGGGACCCAGTACTTC.

The chain employs TRBV9 and TRBJ1-2, with D maybe TRBD1 (5 bases). The CDR3 is 16 amino acids. The V end lost 0 bases, the J end lost 4 bases, and 16 bases lay between the germline ends. Germline CDR1 SGDLS, CDR2 YYNGEE. This chain's CDR3 is CASSVARDRYVYGYTF. CDR3 bases: TGTGCCAGCAGCGTAGCTCGGGACCGGTACGTCTATGGCTACACCTTC.

CDR3 amino acids: CASTPGGDTVYEQYF. In nucleotides, the CDR3 is TGTGCCAGCACCCCGGGGGGGGACACCGTCTACGAGCAGTACTTC. The chain recombines TRBV9 with TRBJ2-7; 8 nucleotides agree with TRBD2. This CDR3 is built from 15 residues. Germline V gene sequence: CDR1 SGDLS, CDR2 YYNGEE. V lost 6 bases and J lost 3; bases outside the gene matches: 11.

Details on this clonotype: Since the CDR3 does not end with the conserved phenylalanine or tryptophan, this likely comes from a read error. The DNA for the CDR3 is TGTGCCAGCAGCCTAGGGATTTACAATGAGCAGTTCCTC. Translation gives CASSLGIYNEQFL. The chain combines TRBV14 with TRBJ2-1; D call uncertain. The CDR3 has 13 amino acids. The V gene's germline CDR1 is SGHDN and CDR2 FVKESK. V shed 4 bases and J shed 4 bases, with 8 bases lying between them.

The rearrangement links TRBV29-1 to TRBJ1-2; the D is unclear. The CDR3 covers 14 residues. CDR1 is SQVTM and CDR2 is ANQGSEA in the germline V gene. V was pared by 3 bases and J by 2 bases, with 13 bases between. CDR3 bases: TGCAGCGTTGATCCCCGCGGAGGAAACTATGGCTACACCTTC. Translated, it gives CSVDPRGGNYGYTF.

This clonotype was detected ten times or more. This chain connects TRBV6-5 to TRBJ2-7; TRBD1 aligns across 10 bases. Germline CDR1 and CDR2: MNHEY and SVGAGI. Trimming took 5 bases from V and 4 from J; bases not matched to a gene: 5. The CDR3 is made up of 14 amino acids. CDR3 region: CASSRDRGAYEQYF. The CDR3 nucleotides are TGTGCCAGCAGTCGGGACAGGGGAGCGTACGAGCAGTACTTC.

This clonotype is a singleton in its sample. The chain combines TRBV12-3 or TRBV12-4 with TRBJ2-2; 7 nucleotides align to TRBD1. This CDR3 comprises 16 residues. Unmatched junction bases numbered 10, after V lost 5 bases and J lost 4 bases. The CDR3 protein is CASSPTIGGLTGELFF. CDR3 coding DNA: TGTGCCAGCAGTCCAACGATAGGGGGCCTCACCGGGGAGCTGTTTTTT.

The chain uses TRBV9 and TRBJ2-7; D is undetermined. In germline, CDR1 is SGDLS, CDR2 YYNGEE. V lost 2 bases to trimming and J lost 6 bases, with 18 bases between them. The CDR3 is 15 residues long. In DNA, the CDR3 is TGTGCCAGCAGCGTGGGCCCTTCTGTGGGCGGCGAGCAGTACTTC. This sequence encodes CASSVGPSVGGEQYF.

The rearrangement uses TRBV20-1 and TRBJ2-4, with D maybe TRBD1 (5 bases). The CDR3 extends over 13 amino acids. Germline values: CDR1 DFQATT, CDR2 SNEGSKA (reference sequence). The germline V and J ends were trimmed by 3 bases and 3 bases, with 9 bases remaining between them. The CDR3, as DNA: TGCAGTGCTAGTTTGGACAACAAAAACATTCAGTACTTC. This gives the protein CSASLDNKNIQYF.

This clonotype was seen many times. The genes are TRBV6-5 and TRBJ2-6; 8 bases line up with TRBD1. Germline lookup yields CDR1 MNHEY and CDR2 SVGAGI. The junction had 13 bases not matched to a gene; V was cut back by 0 bases and J by 0 bases. The length of the CDR3 is 21 residues. CDR3 sequence (DNA): TGTGCCAGCAGTTACTCGATCCTTCGGACAGGGACCGCCTCTGGGGCCAACGTCCTGACTTTC. Protein sequence: CASSYSILRTGTASGANVLTF.

The V gene is TRBV6-5, the J gene TRBJ1-2; D may be TRBD1 (6 bases). V shed 2 bases and J shed 5 bases, with 15 bases lying between them. The CDR3 extends over 15 amino acids. The V gene's germline CDR1 is MNHEY and CDR2 SVGAGI. The DNA for the CDR3 is TGTGCCAGCAGTTACGGGATCAGGGGTCGGTATGGCTACACCTTC. This encodes CASSYGIRGRYGYTF.

This clonotype was counted between two and nine times. The V and J genes are TRBV5-1 and TRBJ1-1, with TRBD1 identical over 11 bases. Germline values: CDR1 SGHRS, CDR2 YFSETQ. The CDR3 covers 15 residues. V was clipped by 4 bases and J by 4 bases; unmatched bases: 6. The CDR3 spells CASSTAGTGGTEAFF. The CDR3 DNA is TGCGCCAGCAGCACCGCCGGGACAGGGGGCACTGAAGCTTTCTTT.

The rearrangement uses TRBV10-3 and TRBJ2-1, with TRBD1 matching over 8 bases. Unmatched junction bases numbered 6, after V lost 6 bases and J lost 8 bases. From germline, CDR1 is ENHRY and CDR2 SYGVKD. There are 13 residues in the CDR3. The CDR3 sequence is CAIRPTGEDEQFF. For the CDR3, the DNA is TGTGCCATCAGGCCGACAGGGGAGGATGAGCAGTTCTTC.

In DNA, the CDR3 is TGTGCCTGGAGTAAAGGGGCAGATACGCAGTATTTT. Protein: CAWSKGADTQYF. The chain carries TRBV30 and TRBJ2-3; D perhaps matches TRBD1 (5 bases). Germline CDR1 and CDR2: GTSNPN and SVGIG (reference sequence). The ends were cut back, 2 bases at V and 4 bases at J, with 7 bases in the middle. The CDR3 spans 12 residues. The full variable domain, in which reference TRBV30 and TRBJ2-3 provide the parts outside the CDR3, is SQTIHQWPATLVQPVGSPLSLECTVEGTSNPNLYWYRQAAGRGLQLLFYSVGIGQISSEVPQNLSASRPQDRQFILSSKKLLLSDSGFYLCAWSKGADTQYFGPGTRLTVL.